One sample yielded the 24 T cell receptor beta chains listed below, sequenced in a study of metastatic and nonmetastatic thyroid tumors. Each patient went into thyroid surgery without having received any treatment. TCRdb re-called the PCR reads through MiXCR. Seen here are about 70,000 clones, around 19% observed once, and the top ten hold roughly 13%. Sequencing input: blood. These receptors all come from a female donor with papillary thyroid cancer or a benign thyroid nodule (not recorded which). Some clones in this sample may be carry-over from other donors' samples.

The CDR3: CASSLSTASGYNEQFF. As DNA, the CDR3 is TGTGCCAGCAGCTTAAGTACCGCTAGCGGGTACAATGAGCAGTTCTTC. The chain employs TRBV7-3 and TRBJ2-1, with 8 bases lining up with TRBD2. Germline V lookup: CDR1 SGHTA, CDR2 FQGTGA. Trimming at V came to 1 base and at J to 4 bases, leaving 6 bases not matched to a gene. The CDR3 has 16 amino acids.

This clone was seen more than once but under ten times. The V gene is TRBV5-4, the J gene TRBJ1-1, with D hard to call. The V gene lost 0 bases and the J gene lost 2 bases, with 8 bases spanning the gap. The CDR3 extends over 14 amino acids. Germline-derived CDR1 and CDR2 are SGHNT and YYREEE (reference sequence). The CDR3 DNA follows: TGTGCCAGCAGCTTGGAACAGTCAAACACTGAAGCTTTCTTT. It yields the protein CASSLEQSNTEAFF.

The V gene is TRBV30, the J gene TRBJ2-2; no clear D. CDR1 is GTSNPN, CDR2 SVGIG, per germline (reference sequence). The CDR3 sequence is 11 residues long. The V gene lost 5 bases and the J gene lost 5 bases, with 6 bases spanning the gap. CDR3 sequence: CAWEKTGELFF. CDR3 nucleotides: TGTGCCTGGGAAAAAACCGGGGAGCTGTTTTTT.

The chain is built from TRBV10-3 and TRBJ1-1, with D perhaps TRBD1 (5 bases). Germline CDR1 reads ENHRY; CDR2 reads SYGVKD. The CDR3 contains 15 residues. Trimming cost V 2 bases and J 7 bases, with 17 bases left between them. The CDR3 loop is CAISEPAPGKGEAFF. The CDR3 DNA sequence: TGTGCCATCAGTGAGCCCGCGCCAGGGAAAGGTGAAGCTTTCTTT.

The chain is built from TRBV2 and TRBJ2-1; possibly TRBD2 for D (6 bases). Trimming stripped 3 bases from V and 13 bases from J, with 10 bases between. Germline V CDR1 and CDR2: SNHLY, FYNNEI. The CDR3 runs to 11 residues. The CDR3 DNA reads TGTGCCAGCAGTGACCGGACTACACAGTTCTTC. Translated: CASSDRTTQFF.

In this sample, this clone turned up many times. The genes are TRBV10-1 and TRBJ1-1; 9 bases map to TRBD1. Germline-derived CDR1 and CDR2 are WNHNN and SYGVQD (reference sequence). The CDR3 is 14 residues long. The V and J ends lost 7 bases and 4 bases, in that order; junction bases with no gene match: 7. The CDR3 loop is CASTLGQGSTEAFF. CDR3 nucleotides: TGCGCCAGCACATTGGGACAGGGAAGCACTGAAGCTTTCTTT.

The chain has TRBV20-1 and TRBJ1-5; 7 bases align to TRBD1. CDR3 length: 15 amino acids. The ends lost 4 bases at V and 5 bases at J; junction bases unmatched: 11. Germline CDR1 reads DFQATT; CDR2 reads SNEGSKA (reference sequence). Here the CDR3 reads CSATTPTGRDQPQHF. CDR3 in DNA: TGCAGTGCTACCACCCCGACAGGGAGAGATCAGCCCCAGCATTTT.

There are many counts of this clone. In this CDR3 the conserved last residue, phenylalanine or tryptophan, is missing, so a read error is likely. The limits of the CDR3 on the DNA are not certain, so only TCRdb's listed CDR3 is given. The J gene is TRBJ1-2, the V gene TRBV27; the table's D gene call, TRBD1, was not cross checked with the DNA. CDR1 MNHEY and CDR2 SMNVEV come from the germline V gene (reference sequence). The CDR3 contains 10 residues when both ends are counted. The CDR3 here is CASSPHTGNI.

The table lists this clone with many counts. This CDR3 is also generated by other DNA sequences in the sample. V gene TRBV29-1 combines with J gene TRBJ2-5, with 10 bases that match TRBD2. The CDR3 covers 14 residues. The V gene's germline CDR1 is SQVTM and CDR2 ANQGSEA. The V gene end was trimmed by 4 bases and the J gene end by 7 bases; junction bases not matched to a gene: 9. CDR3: CSVAQREGRGTQYF. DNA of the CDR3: TGCAGCGTTGCCCAGCGGGAGGGCCGTGGGACCCAGTACTTC.

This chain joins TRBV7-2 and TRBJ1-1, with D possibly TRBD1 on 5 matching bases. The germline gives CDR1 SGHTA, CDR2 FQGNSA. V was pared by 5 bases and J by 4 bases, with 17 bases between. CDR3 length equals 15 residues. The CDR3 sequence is CASSKPRGRGTEAFF. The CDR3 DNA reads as TGTGCCAGCAGCAAGCCGCGGGGCCGGGGCACTGAAGCTTTCTTT.

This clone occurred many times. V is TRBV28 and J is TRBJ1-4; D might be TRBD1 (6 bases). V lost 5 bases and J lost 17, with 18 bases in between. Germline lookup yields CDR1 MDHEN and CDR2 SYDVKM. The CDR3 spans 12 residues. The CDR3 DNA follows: TGTGCCAGCAGTAAACCCCCAGGGGTCCCTTTTTTT. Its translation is CASSKPPGVPFF.

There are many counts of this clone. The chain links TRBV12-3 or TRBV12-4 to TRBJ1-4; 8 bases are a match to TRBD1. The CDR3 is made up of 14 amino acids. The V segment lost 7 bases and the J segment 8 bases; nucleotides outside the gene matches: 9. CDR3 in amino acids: CASTPDRGGEKLFF. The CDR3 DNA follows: TGTGCCAGCACCCCCGACAGGGGTGGGGAAAAACTGTTTTTT.

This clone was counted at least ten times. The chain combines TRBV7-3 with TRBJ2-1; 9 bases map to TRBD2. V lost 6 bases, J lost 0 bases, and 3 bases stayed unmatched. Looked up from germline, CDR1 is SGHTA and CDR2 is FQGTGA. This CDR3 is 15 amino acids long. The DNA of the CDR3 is TGTGCCAGCAGTTTTAGCGGGAGCTCCTACAATGAGCAGTTCTTC. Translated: CASSFSGSSYNEQFF.

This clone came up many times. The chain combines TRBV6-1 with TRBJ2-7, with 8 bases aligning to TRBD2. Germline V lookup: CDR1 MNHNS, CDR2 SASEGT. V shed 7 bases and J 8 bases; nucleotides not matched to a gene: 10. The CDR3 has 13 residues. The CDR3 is CASTLFAGGKQYF. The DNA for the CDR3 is TGTGCCAGCACCCTCTTCGCGGGGGGAAAGCAGTACTTC.

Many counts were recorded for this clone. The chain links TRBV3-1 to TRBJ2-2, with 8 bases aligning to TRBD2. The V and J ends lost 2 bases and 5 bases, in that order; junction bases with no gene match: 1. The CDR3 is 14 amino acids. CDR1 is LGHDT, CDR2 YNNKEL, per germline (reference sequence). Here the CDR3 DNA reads TGTGCCAGCAGCCAAAGCGGGAGTACCGGGGAGCTGTTTTTT. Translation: CASSQSGSTGELFF.

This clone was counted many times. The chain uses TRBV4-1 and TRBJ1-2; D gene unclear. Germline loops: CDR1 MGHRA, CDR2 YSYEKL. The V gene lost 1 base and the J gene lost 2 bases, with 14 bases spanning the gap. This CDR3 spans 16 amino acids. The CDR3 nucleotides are TGCGCCAGCAGCCAAGTTGTATCGATTATCAACTATGGCTACACCTTC. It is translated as CASSQVVSIINYGYTF.

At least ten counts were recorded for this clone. CDR3 sequence reads: CASSRDSTSYEQYF. CDR3 DNA: TGTGCCAGCAGTCGGGACTCTACCTCCTACGAGCAGTACTTC. The chain links TRBV12-3 or TRBV12-4 to TRBJ2-7; maybe TRBD2 (6 bases). With 5 bases removed from V and 0 bases from J, the gap between germline ends came to 11 bases. The CDR3 length is 14 residues.

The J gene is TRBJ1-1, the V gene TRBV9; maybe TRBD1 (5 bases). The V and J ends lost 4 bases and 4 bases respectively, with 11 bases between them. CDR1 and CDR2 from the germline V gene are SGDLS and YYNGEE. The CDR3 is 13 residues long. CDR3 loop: CASSSGGSTEAFF. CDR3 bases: TGTGCCAGCAGCTCCGGGGGGAGCACTGAAGCTTTCTTT.

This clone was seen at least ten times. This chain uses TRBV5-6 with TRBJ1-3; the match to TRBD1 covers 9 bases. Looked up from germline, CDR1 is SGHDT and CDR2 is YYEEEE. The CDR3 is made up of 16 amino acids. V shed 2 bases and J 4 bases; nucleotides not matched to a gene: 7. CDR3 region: CASSFRDRVTGNTIYF. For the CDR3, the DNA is TGTGCCAGCAGCTTCCGGGACAGGGTGACGGGAAACACCATATATTTT.

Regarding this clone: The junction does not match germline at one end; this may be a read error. CDR3 bases: TGTGCCAGCAGCCCCCGACTAGCGGATACGCAGTGCTTT. Translated: CASSPRLADTQCF. The rearrangement joins TRBV3-1 to TRBJ2-3, with 9 bases that match TRBD2. CDR3 length: 13 residues. In germline, CDR1 is LGHDT, CDR2 YNNKEL (reference sequence).

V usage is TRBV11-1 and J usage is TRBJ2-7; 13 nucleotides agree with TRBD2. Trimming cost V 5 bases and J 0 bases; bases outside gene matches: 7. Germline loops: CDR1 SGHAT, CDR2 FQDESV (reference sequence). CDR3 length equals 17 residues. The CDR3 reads CASSAVGTSGNSYEQYF. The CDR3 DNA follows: TGTGCCAGCAGCGCGGTGGGGACTAGCGGGAACTCCTACGAGCAGTACTTC.

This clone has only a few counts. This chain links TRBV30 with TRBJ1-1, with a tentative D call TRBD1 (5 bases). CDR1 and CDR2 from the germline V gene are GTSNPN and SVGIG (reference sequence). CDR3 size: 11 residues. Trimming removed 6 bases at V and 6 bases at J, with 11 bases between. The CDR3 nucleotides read TGTGCCTGTCAAGGGGTCGCTGAAGCTTTCTTT. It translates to CACQGVAEAFF.

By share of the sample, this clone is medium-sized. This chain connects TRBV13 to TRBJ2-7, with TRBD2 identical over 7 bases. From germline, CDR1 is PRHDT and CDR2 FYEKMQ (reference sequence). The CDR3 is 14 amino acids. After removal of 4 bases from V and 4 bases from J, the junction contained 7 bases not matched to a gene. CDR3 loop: CASSYTGGPYEQYF. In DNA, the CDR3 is TGTGCCAGCAGCTACACGGGAGGCCCATACGAGCAGTACTTC.

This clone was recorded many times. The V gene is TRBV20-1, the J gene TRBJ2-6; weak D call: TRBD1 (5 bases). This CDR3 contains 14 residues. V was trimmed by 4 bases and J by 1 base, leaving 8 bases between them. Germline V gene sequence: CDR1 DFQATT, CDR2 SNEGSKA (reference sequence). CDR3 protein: CSATQGSGANVLTF. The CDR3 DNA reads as TGCAGTGCTACTCAGGGTTCTGGGGCCAACGTCCTGACTTTC.